This T cell receptor (beta chain) was found in a study of T cells in Graves' hyperthyroidism and ophthalmopathy. Broader study findings: Among thyroid clonotypes expanded above 0.001, most also appeared in blood.

This clonotype occurred many times. The target antigen is unknown. Patients with uncontrolled infections, other autoimmune diseases, pregnancy or lactation were excluded. Fresh peripheral blood, approximately 9.1 ml, was the source of the PBMCs. Amplified TCR beta CDR3 regions derived from RNA transcripts. HTBI primers were used for first-round RT-PCR of the TCR CDR3. TCRdb used MiXCR to reprocess the multiplex PCR reads, holding one entry per CDR3 protein. The sample records hundreds of thousands of distinct CDR3 sequences, 12% to 15% being singletons. Sequenced sample: blood. This sequence was found in a woman in her forties with Graves' hyperthyroidism.

CDR3 loop: CASSPGQGRAFF. Here the CDR3 DNA reads TGTGCCAGCAGCCCAGGACAGGGGAGAGCTTTCTTT. This chain joins TRBV7-3 and TRBJ1-1; TRBD1 aligns across 9 bases. CDR1 and CDR2 (germline): SGHTA, FQGTGA. V gave up 5 bases and J gave up 10 bases; unmatched junction bases: 5. The CDR3 consists of 12 residues.